The sequence of this T cell receptor (beta chain) was determined in a study of response to subunit inactivated influenza vaccine. Study results and caveats: Researchers suggested that each seasonal influenza vaccination recruits few new T cells.

TCRdb reprocessed the RT-PCR reads with MiXCR, giving one entry per CDR3 protein. The repertoire holds roughly 710,000 distinct CDR3 sequences, with roughly 15% as singletons. CDR3 length equals 14 residues. CDR1 and CDR2 from the germline V gene are SGHKS and YYEKEE (reference sequence). V shed 3 bases, J shed 5 bases, and the junction held 7 bases outside the gene matches. This clonotype has only a few counts. Its antigen is currently unknown. This sample comprised PBMCs from blood, obtained 14 to 15 days before vaccination. This TCR was sampled from a man over 45 who received an inactivated influenza vaccine. V and J are TRBV5-5 and TRBJ1-1, with 7 bases matching TRBD1. CDR3 in amino acids: CASSSIQGRTEAFF. DNA of the CDR3: TGTGCCAGCAGCTCTATACAGGGGAGGACTGAAGCTTTCTTT.